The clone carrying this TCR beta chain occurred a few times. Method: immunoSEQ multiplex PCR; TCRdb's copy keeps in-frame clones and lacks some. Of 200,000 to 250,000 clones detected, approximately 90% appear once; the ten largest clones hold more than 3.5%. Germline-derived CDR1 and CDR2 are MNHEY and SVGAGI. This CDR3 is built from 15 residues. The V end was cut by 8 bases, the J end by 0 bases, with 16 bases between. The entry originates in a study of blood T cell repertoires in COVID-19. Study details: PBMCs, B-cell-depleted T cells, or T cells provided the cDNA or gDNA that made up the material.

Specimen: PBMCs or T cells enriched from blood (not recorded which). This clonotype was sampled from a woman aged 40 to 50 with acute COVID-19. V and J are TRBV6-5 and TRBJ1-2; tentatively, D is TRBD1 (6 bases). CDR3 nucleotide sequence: TGTGCCAGCTCCGAAACAGGGCCTCCTAACTATGGCTACACCTTC. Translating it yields CASSETGPPNYGYTF.